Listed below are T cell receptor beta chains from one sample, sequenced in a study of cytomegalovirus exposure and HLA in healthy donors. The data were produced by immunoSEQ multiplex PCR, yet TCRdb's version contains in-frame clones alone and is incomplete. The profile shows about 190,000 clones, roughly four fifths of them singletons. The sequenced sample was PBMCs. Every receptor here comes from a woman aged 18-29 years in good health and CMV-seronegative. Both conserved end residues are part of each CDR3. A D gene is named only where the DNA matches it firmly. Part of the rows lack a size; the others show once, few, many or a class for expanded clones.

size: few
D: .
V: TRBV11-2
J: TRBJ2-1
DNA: TGTGCCAGCAGCTTAGATCCTAGCGTTGCCTACAATGAGCAGTTCTTC
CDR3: CASSLDPSVAYNEQFF

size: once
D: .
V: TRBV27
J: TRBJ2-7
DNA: TGTGCCAGCAGACTTTACAGGGAAGACTACGAGCAGTACTTC
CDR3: CASRLYREDYEQYF

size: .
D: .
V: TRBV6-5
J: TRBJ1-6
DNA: TGTGCCAGCAGTTTGTACAGGGACATGTCACCCCTCCACTTT
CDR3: CASSLYRDMSPLHF

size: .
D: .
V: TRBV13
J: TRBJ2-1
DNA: TGTGCCAGCAGCTTAGCCGGAGAAGACAATGAGCAGTTCTTC
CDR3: CASSLAGEDNEQFF

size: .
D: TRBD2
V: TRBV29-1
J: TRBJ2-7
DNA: TGCAGCGCCCGGACTAGCTCGTACGAGCAGTACTTC
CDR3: CSARTSSYEQYF

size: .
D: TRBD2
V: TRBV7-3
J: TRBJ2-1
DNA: TGTGCCAGCAGCTTAATAGGAGGGACTAGCCTATCCTACAATGAGCAGTTCTTC
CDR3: CASSLIGGTSLSYNEQFF

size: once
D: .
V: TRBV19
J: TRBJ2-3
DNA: TGTGCCAGTAGTATAGATCGGGGAAGCAGCACAGATACGCAGTATTTT
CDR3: CASSIDRGSSTDTQYF

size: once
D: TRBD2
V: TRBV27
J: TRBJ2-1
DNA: TGTGCCAGCAGTTTTATAGCGGGCTCCTACAATGAGCAGTTCTTC
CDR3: CASSFIAGSYNEQFF

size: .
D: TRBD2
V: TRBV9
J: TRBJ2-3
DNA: TGTGCCAGCAGCGTATTAGCGGGGGCCGACACAGATACGCAGTATTTT
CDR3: CASSVLAGADTDTQYF

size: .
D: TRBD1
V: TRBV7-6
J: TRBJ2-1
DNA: TGTGCCAGCAGCTTAAGACAGGGAACCTACAATGAGCAGTTCTTC
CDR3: CASSLRQGTYNEQFF

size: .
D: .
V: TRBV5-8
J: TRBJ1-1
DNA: TGTGCCAGCAGCTTGTCGGTGAACACTGAAGCTTTCTTT
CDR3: CASSLSVNTEAFF

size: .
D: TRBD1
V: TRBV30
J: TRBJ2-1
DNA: TGTGCCTGGAGTGTAATCGGTGACAGGGACAATGAGCAGTTCTTC
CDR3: CAWSVIGDRDNEQFF

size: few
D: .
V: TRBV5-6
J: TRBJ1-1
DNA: TGTGCCAGCAGCCCGGGGGTGAGCGGGGGCACTGAAGCTTTCTTT
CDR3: CASSPGVSGGTEAFF

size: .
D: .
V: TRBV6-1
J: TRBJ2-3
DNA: TGTGCCAGCAGTGAGCGAAGTTTCACAGATACGCAGTATTTT
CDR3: CASSERSFTDTQYF

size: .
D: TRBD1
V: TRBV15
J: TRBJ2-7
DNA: TGTGCCACCAGCTCAGACGGGACAGGGGCCTACGAGCAGTACTTC
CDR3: CATSSDGTGAYEQYF

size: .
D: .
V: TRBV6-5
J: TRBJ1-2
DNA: TGTGCCAGCAGTAACAGGGATCTATATGGCTACACCTTC
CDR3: CASSNRDLYGYTF

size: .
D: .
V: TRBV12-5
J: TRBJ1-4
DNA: TGTGCTAGTGGTTTGGCAATCGGACAGAATGAAAAACTGTTTTTT
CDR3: CASGLAIGQNEKLFF

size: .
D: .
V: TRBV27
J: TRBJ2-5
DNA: TGTGCCAGCAGTTTACTGGGTTCGGTCAGGTCCCAGTACTTC
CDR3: CASSLLGSVRSQYF

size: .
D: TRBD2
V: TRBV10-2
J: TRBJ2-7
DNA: TGCGCCAGCAGTGCTAGCGGATCGTACGAGCAGTACTTC
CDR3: CASSASGSYEQYF

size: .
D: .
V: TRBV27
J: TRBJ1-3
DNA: TGTGCCAGCAGTCCCTCATGGGGGGACTACTCTGGGAACACCATATATTTT
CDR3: CASSPSWGDYSGNTIYF

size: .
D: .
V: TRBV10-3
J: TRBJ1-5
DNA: TGTGCCATCAGTGACCGGGACATATTTTCGAGCAATCAGCCCCAGCATTTT
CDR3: CAISDRDIFSSNQPQHF

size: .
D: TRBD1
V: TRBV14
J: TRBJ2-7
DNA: TGTGCCAGCAGCCAAGGGCAGGGGGTAGGCTACGAGCAGTACTTC
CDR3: CASSQGQGVGYEQYF

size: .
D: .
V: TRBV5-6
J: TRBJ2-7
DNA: TGTGCCAGCAGCTTGGCCTACGGGGGTACCTACGAGCAGTACTTC
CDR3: CASSLAYGGTYEQYF

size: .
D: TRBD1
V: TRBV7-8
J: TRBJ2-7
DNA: TGTGCCAGCAGCTCCGGGACAGGGGAGTACGAGCAGTACTTC
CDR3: CASSSGTGEYEQYF

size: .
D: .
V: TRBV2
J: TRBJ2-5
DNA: TGTGCCAGTGTCCCGGTAGAGCGAGGGGGAGAGACCCAGTACTTC
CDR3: CASVPVERGGETQYF

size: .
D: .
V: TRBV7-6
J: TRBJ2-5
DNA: TGTGCCAGCAGTTCATATTCTGCGGACAGTGAGACCCAGTACTTC
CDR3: CASSSYSADSETQYF

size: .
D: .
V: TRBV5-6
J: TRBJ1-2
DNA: TGTGCCAGCTCTAAGGTGAACAGCCACATCCTTTATGGCTACACCTTC
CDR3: CASSKVNSHILYGYTF

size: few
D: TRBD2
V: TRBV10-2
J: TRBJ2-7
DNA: TGCGCCAGCAGTGAGTCTGGACTAGCCTACGAGCAGTACTTC
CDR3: CASSESGLAYEQYF

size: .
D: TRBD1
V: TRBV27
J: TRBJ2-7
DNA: TGTGCCAGCAGTAGGGACAGCTCCTACGAGCAGTACTTC
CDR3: CASSRDSSYEQYF

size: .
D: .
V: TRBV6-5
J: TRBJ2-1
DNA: TGTGCCAGCAGGGATACAGGGCCCCTCTACAATGAGCAGTTCTTC
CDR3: CASRDTGPLYNEQFF

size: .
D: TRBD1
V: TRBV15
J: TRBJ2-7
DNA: TGTGCCACCAGCAGGGCAGGGACAGCCGTCTCCCACGAGCAGTACTTC
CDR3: CATSRAGTAVSHEQYF

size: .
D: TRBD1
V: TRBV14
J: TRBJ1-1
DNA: TGTGCCAGCAGCCAGGCATTACTCGGGCAGGGGGGGAACACTGAAGCTTTCTTT
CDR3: CASSQALLGQGGNTEAFF

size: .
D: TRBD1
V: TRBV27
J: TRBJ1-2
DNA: TGTGCCAGCAGCTTTCGGGGCAGGGGGCGCTCATCTAACTATGGCTACACCTTC
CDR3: CASSFRGRGRSSNYGYTF

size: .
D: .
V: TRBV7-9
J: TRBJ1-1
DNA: TGTGCCAGCAGCCCAAAACCACGGAGGAGGGGTTTCACTGAAGCTTTCTTT
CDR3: CASSPKPRRRGFTEAFF

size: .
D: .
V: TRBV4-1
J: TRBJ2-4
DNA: TGCGCCAGCAGCCAAGCTGAACAGGGAATGGGCAAAAACATTCAGTACTTC
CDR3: CASSQAEQGMGKNIQYF

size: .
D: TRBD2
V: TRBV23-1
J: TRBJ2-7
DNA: TGCGCCAGCTTAGGGAGGGACCGTCAGTACGAGCAGTACTTC
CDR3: CASLGRDRQYEQYF

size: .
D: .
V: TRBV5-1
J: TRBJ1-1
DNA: TGCGCCAGCAGCAAGAATCTGGGGGCGGAGATGAACACTGAAGCTTTCTTT
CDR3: CASSKNLGAEMNTEAFF

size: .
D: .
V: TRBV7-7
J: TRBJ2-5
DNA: TGTGCCAGCAGCGCCACGGGGAAAGAGACCCAGTACTTC
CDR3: CASSATGKETQYF

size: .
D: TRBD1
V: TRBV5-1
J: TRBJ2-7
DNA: TGCGCCAGCAGCAACGTCGGGACAGGGGGAAACGAGCAGTACTTC
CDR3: CASSNVGTGGNEQYF

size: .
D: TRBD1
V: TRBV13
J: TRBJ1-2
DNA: TGTGCCAGCAGCAGGGGGACAGGGGAGTATGGCTACACCTTC
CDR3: CASSRGTGEYGYTF

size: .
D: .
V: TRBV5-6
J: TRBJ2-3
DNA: TGTGCCAGCAGCTTGGTGGCTGTTAGCACAGATACGCAGTATTTT
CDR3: CASSLVAVSTDTQYF

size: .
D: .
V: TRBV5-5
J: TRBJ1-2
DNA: TGTGCCAGCAGCTTGGGGCAGGGTAACTATGGCTACACCTTC
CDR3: CASSLGQGNYGYTF

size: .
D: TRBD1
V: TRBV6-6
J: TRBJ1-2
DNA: TGTGCCAGCAGTTACCCGGGACAGGGTTCTGGCTACACCTTC
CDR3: CASSYPGQGSGYTF

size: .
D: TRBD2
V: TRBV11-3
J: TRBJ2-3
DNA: TGTGCCAGCAGCCTAGGAAGCGGGGCGTCCACAGATACGCAGTATTTT
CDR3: CASSLGSGASTDTQYF

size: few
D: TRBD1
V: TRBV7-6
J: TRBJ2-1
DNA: TGTGCCAGCAGCTGGACAGGGGATGAGCAGTTCTTC
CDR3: CASSWTGDEQFF

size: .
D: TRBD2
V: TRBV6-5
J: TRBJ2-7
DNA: TGTGCCAGCAGTTCTTTAGCGGGAGGTCCGCTAATGGAGCAGTACTTC
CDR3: CASSSLAGGPLMEQYF

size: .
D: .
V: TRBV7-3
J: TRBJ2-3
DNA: TGTGCCAGCAGCTTAACACAGGGAATTTTAGATACGCAGTATTTT
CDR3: CASSLTQGILDTQYF

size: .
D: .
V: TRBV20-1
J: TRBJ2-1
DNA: TGCAGTGCTAGCAGGAATGAGCAGTTCTTC
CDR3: CSASRNEQFF

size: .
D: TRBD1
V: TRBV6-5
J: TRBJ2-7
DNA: TGTGCCAGCAGTCCGGGACAGGAAAGAGCCTACGGGCAGTACTTC
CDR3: CASSPGQERAYGQYF

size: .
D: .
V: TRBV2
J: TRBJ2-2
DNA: TGTGCCAGCAGTGATTTCGTGGAGCTGTTTTTT
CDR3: CASSDFVELFF

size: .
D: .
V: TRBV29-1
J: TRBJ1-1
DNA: TGCAGCGTTGATAAGACAGGTGTGAACACTGAAGCTTTCTTT
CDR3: CSVDKTGVNTEAFF

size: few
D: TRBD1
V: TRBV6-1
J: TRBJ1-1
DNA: TGTGCCAGCAGAGGTCAGACAGGGCCGAACACTGAAGCTTTCTTT
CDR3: CASRGQTGPNTEAFF

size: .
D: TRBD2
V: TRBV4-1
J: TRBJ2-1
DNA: TGCGCCAGCAGCCAAGATCTTGCCCAGCGGGGGGGAAATGAGCAGTTCTTC
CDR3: CASSQDLAQRGGNEQFF

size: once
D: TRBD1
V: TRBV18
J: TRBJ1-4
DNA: TGTGCCAGCTCAATCGGGACAGGGCTTAATGAAAAACTGTTTTTT
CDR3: CASSIGTGLNEKLFF

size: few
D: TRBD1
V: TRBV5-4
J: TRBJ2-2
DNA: TGTGCCAGCCTGGCGGGACAGGGGAACACCGGGGAGCTGTTTTTT
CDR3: CASLAGQGNTGELFF